These T cell receptor beta chains were read from a single sample in a study of T cells in Graves' hyperthyroidism and ophthalmopathy. TCRdb recomputed calls from the multiplex PCR reads with MiXCR, one row per CDR3 protein. The sample records hundreds of thousands of distinct CDR3 sequences, about 17% being singletons. Sequencing used blood. These receptors came from a woman aged 25-40 years with Graves' hyperthyroidism. The CDR3 runs from the conserved cysteine through the conserved F or W. A D gene is named only where the DNA matches it firmly. Clone size is not always given. Where it is, it says once, few, many or a class for expanded clones.

clone size: many; D gene: TRBD1; J gene: TRBJ2-7; V gene: TRBV18; CDR3 DNA: TGTGCCAGCTCACTCTCCGGGACAGCAGCCGAGCAGTACTTC; CDR3 protein: CASSLSGTAAEQYF
clone size: NA; D gene: TRBD1; J gene: TRBJ1-4; V gene: TRBV13; CDR3 DNA: TGTGCCAGCAGCATCCGACAGGGACAGAATGAAAAACTGTTTTTT; CDR3 protein: CASSIRQGQNEKLFF
clone size: many; D gene: NA; J gene: TRBJ2-1; V gene: TRBV20-1; CDR3 DNA: TGCAGTGCTATCCCGAGGGGGAATGAGCAGTTCTTC; CDR3 protein: CSAIPRGNEQFF
clone size: few; D gene: NA; J gene: TRBJ1-5; V gene: TRBV19; CDR3 DNA: TGTGCCAGTAGTATTTTCAGAAAGAATCAGCCCCAGCATTTT; CDR3 protein: CASSIFRKNQPQHF
clone size: many; D gene: TRBD2; J gene: TRBJ2-3; V gene: TRBV10-3; CDR3 DNA: TGTGCCATCAGTGAGAGAGCGGGAGGGAAGACAGATACGCAGTATTTT; CDR3 protein: CAISERAGGKTDTQYF
clone size: NA; D gene: NA; J gene: TRBJ1-6; V gene: TRBV20-1; CDR3 DNA: TGCAGTGCCGTGGGGGCAGGCAGAGGCTCACCCCTCCACTTT; CDR3 protein: CSAVGAGRGSPLHF
clone size: many; D gene: TRBD2; J gene: TRBJ2-2; V gene: TRBV30; CDR3 DNA: TGTGCCTGGAGTGTAGGGACTAGGGGCGGGGAGCTGTTTTTT; CDR3 protein: CAWSVGTRGGELFF
clone size: NA; D gene: TRBD1; J gene: TRBJ2-2; V gene: TRBV5-1; CDR3 DNA: TGCGCCAGCAGCCTCCAAGGACAGGGTCCCGGGGAGCTGTTTTTT; CDR3 protein: CASSLQGQGPGELFF
clone size: many; D gene: NA; J gene: TRBJ1-1; V gene: TRBV19; CDR3 DNA: TGTGCCAGTAGGAAATGGACAGAGCAGAACACTGAAGCTTTCTTT; CDR3 protein: CASRKWTEQNTEAFF
clone size: few; D gene: NA; J gene: TRBJ2-2; V gene: TRBV10-3; CDR3 DNA: TGTGCCATCGGCGGGAACACCGGGGAGCTGTTTTTT; CDR3 protein: CAIGGNTGELFF
clone size: many; D gene: NA; J gene: TRBJ2-7; V gene: TRBV12-3/TRBV12-4; CDR3 DNA: TGTGCCAGCAGTTTAGCGGGGCTGGACGAGCAGTACTTC; CDR3 protein: CASSLAGLDEQYF
clone size: NA; D gene: NA; J gene: TRBJ2-1; V gene: TRBV29-1; CDR3 DNA: TGCAGCGTTCAGAGCGAGAAACAGTTCTTC; CDR3 protein: CSVQSEKQFF
clone size: NA; D gene: TRBD2; J gene: TRBJ2-3; V gene: TRBV5-4; CDR3 DNA: TGTGCCAGCAGCCTAAACACCCTAGCCCGGGACTACCTACGCACAGATACGCAGTATTTT; CDR3 protein: CASSLNTLARDYLRTDTQYF
clone size: NA; D gene: TRBD1; J gene: TRBJ2-2; V gene: TRBV6-1; CDR3 DNA: TGTGCCAGCAGTCAGTCAGGGGGCGGTTTATCCGGGGAGCTGTTTTTT; CDR3 protein: CASSQSGGGLSGELFF
clone size: many; D gene: NA; J gene: TRBJ1-1; V gene: TRBV28; CDR3 DNA: TGTGCCAGCAGTTTCTTCGGCTCTCCGAACACTGAAGCTTTCTTT; CDR3 protein: CASSFFGSPNTEAFF
clone size: many; D gene: TRBD2; J gene: TRBJ2-3; V gene: TRBV7-2; CDR3 DNA: TGTGCCAGCAGCTGGACTAGCGGGTTAAGGGCCACAGATACGCAGTATTTT; CDR3 protein: CASSWTSGLRATDTQYF
clone size: many; D gene: NA; J gene: TRBJ2-3; V gene: TRBV5-8; CDR3 DNA: TGTGCCAGCAGACCTAGATCGAGCACAGATACGCAGTATTTT; CDR3 protein: CASRPRSSTDTQYF
clone size: many; D gene: TRBD1; J gene: TRBJ1-6; V gene: TRBV28; CDR3 DNA: TGTGCCAGCAGGCCCGGGACAGGGGTAATTTCACCCCTCCACTTT; CDR3 protein: CASRPGTGVISPLHF
clone size: NA; D gene: NA; J gene: TRBJ1-1; V gene: TRBV6-1; CDR3 DNA: TGTGCCATCAGTGAGACGGGGAGAGGAAGCGGCACTGAAGCTTTCTTT; CDR3 protein: CAISETGRGSGTEAFF
clone size: NA; D gene: NA; J gene: TRBJ2-2; V gene: TRBV6-6; CDR3 DNA: TGTGCCAGCAGTTACTCAGTTTATACCGGGGAGCTGTTTTTT; CDR3 protein: CASSYSVYTGELFF
clone size: few; D gene: NA; J gene: TRBJ1-2; V gene: TRBV11-2; CDR3 DNA: TGTGCCAGCAGCTTAGGGCCGACAGGCGACTATGGCTACACCTTC; CDR3 protein: CASSLGPTGDYGYTF
clone size: NA; D gene: NA; J gene: TRBJ1-1; V gene: TRBV20-1; CDR3 DNA: TGCAGTGCTACCGTACGCGGCACTGAAGCTTTCTTT; CDR3 protein: CSATVRGTEAFF
clone size: NA; D gene: TRBD2; J gene: TRBJ2-3; V gene: TRBV6-4; CDR3 DNA: TGTGCCAGCAGTGAGGATAGCGGGAGCTTTACAGATACGCAGTATTTT; CDR3 protein: CASSEDSGSFTDTQYF
clone size: few; D gene: NA; J gene: TRBJ2-7; V gene: TRBV28; CDR3 DNA: TGTGCCAGCAGCTCCTTCCACGAGCAGTACTTC; CDR3 protein: CASSSFHEQYF
clone size: few; D gene: TRBD1; J gene: TRBJ2-3; V gene: TRBV10-3; CDR3 DNA: TGTGCCATCACCGCCGGGACAGACAGCACAGATACGCAGTATTTT; CDR3 protein: CAITAGTDSTDTQYF
clone size: NA; D gene: TRBD2; J gene: TRBJ2-7; V gene: TRBV30; CDR3 DNA: TGTGCCTGGGGACCCGGACTAGCGGGCCTCTCCTACGAGCAGTACTTC; CDR3 protein: CAWGPGLAGLSYEQYF
clone size: many; D gene: NA; J gene: TRBJ1-5; V gene: TRBV12-3/TRBV12-4; CDR3 DNA: TGTGCCAGCAGTTTGGGGGGTAATTATCAGCCCCAGCATTTT; CDR3 protein: CASSLGGNYQPQHF
clone size: NA; D gene: TRBD2; J gene: TRBJ2-7; V gene: TRBV20-1; CDR3 DNA: TGCAGTGCTAGACCTAGGACTAGCGGCTCCTACGAGCAGTACTTC; CDR3 protein: CSARPRTSGSYEQYF
clone size: many; D gene: NA; J gene: TRBJ2-7; V gene: TRBV12-3/TRBV12-4; CDR3 DNA: TGTGCCAGCAGCCAGGGTCTCGAGCAGTACTTC; CDR3 protein: CASSQGLEQYF
clone size: many; D gene: NA; J gene: TRBJ2-6; V gene: TRBV11-2; CDR3 DNA: TGTGCCAGCAGCCCTCCGAGCTCTGGGGCCAACGTCCTGACTTTC; CDR3 protein: CASSPPSSGANVLTF
clone size: many; D gene: NA; J gene: TRBJ2-2; V gene: TRBV6-4; CDR3 DNA: TGTGCCAGCAGCTCCGTGCCTAACACCGGGGAGCTGTTTTTT; CDR3 protein: CASSSVPNTGELFF
clone size: NA; D gene: TRBD2; J gene: TRBJ2-7; V gene: TRBV20-1; CDR3 DNA: TGCAGTGCTAGAGACGGAGCGGGAGGGCCGTACGAGCAGTACTTC; CDR3 protein: CSARDGAGGPYEQYF
clone size: NA; D gene: NA; J gene: TRBJ2-7; V gene: TRBV19; CDR3 DNA: TGTGCCAGTAGTCCCTGGGACGCCTCCTACGAGCAGTACTTC; CDR3 protein: CASSPWDASYEQYF
clone size: many; D gene: NA; J gene: TRBJ2-7; V gene: TRBV28; CDR3 DNA: TGTGCCAGCAGTGCAAGGGGGACCTCCTACGAGCAGTACTTC; CDR3 protein: CASSARGTSYEQYF
clone size: many; D gene: TRBD1; J gene: TRBJ1-2; V gene: TRBV28; CDR3 DNA: TGTGCCAGCAGTCAGGGGGCCTATTATGGCTACACCTTC; CDR3 protein: CASSQGAYYGYTF
clone size: NA; D gene: NA; J gene: TRBJ1-4; V gene: TRBV5-1; CDR3 DNA: TGCGCCAGCAGCTTGGTGGGGGGACTCAATGAAAAACTGTTTTTT; CDR3 protein: CASSLVGGLNEKLFF
clone size: many; D gene: NA; J gene: TRBJ1-1; V gene: TRBV6-5; CDR3 DNA: TGTGCCAGCAGTTACCGGCAGACTGAAGCTTTCTTT; CDR3 protein: CASSYRQTEAFF
clone size: NA; D gene: NA; J gene: TRBJ2-3; V gene: TRBV29-1; CDR3 DNA: TGCAGCGTCGCCCGTACAGGGTACCCAGATACGCAGTATTTT; CDR3 protein: CSVARTGYPDTQYF
clone size: NA; D gene: NA; J gene: TRBJ2-7; V gene: TRBV20-1; CDR3 DNA: TGCAGTGCTAGAGAGCTGAGACTACACTACGAGCAGTACTTC; CDR3 protein: CSARELRLHYEQYF
clone size: few; D gene: NA; J gene: TRBJ1-1; V gene: TRBV5-1; CDR3 DNA: TGCGCCAGCAGCTTAGGGGAATTGTACACTGAAGCTTTCTTT; CDR3 protein: CASSLGELYTEAFF
clone size: few; D gene: NA; J gene: TRBJ1-1; V gene: TRBV29-1; CDR3 DNA: TGCAGCGTTGAGGGGATGAACACTGAAGCTTTCTTT; CDR3 protein: CSVEGMNTEAFF
clone size: many; D gene: NA; J gene: TRBJ1-2; V gene: TRBV2; CDR3 DNA: TGTGCCAGCAGTCCAATACAGGGTAGCTATGGCTACACCTTC; CDR3 protein: CASSPIQGSYGYTF
clone size: NA; D gene: TRBD2; J gene: TRBJ2-3; V gene: TRBV12-3/TRBV12-4; CDR3 DNA: TGTGCCAGCAGTAAGACTAGCGGGAGGGTTGATACGCAGTATTTT; CDR3 protein: CASSKTSGRVDTQYF
clone size: many; D gene: NA; J gene: TRBJ2-2; V gene: TRBV7-2; CDR3 DNA: TGTGCCAGCAGCCGATCCGCAGGAGGGAACACCGGGGAGCTGTTTTTT; CDR3 protein: CASSRSAGGNTGELFF
clone size: many; D gene: TRBD1; J gene: TRBJ1-1; V gene: TRBV28; CDR3 DNA: TGTGCCAGCAATGGACAGGGGATAGGCGCTGAAGCTTTCTTT; CDR3 protein: CASNGQGIGAEAFF
clone size: many; D gene: NA; J gene: TRBJ2-7; V gene: TRBV7-8; CDR3 DNA: TGTGCCAGCAGCTTAGATTGGAGATACGAGCAGTACTTC; CDR3 protein: CASSLDWRYEQYF
clone size: many; D gene: TRBD1; J gene: TRBJ1-1; V gene: TRBV7-9; CDR3 DNA: TGTGCCAGCAGCTGGACAGGGGGGGAAGCTTTCTTT; CDR3 protein: CASSWTGGEAFF
clone size: many; D gene: NA; J gene: TRBJ2-3; V gene: TRBV5-1; CDR3 DNA: TGCGCCAGCAGCCTCGGGGATGGCACAGATACGCAGTATTTT; CDR3 protein: CASSLGDGTDTQYF
clone size: many; D gene: TRBD2; J gene: TRBJ2-3; V gene: TRBV28; CDR3 DNA: TGTGCCAGCTCGCGACTAGCGGGAGTGGATACGCAGTATTTT; CDR3 protein: CASSRLAGVDTQYF
clone size: many; D gene: TRBD2; J gene: TRBJ2-1; V gene: TRBV28; CDR3 DNA: TGTGCCAGCAGTACTTGGAGCGGGAGGAGGTCCTACAATGAGCAGTTCTTC; CDR3 protein: CASSTWSGRRSYNEQFF
clone size: few; D gene: TRBD2; J gene: TRBJ2-1; V gene: TRBV20-1; CDR3 DNA: TGCAGTGCTGGGCGAGCGGGAAGCTCCTACAATGAGCAGTTCTTC; CDR3 protein: CSAGRAGSSYNEQFF
clone size: NA; D gene: TRBD2; J gene: TRBJ2-1; V gene: TRBV12-3/TRBV12-4; CDR3 DNA: TGTGCCAGCACCGGGACTACTCGTGGTGAGCAGTTCTTC; CDR3 protein: CASTGTTRGEQFF